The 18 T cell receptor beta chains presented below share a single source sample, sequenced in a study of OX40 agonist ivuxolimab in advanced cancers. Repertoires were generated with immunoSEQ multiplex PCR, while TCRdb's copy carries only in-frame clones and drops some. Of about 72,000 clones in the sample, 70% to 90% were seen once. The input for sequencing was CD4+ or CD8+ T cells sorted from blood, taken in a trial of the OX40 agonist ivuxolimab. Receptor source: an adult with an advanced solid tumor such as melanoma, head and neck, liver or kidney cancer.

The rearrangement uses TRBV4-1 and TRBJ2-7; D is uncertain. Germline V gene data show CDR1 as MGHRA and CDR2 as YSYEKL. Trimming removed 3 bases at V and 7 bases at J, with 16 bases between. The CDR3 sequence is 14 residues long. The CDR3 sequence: CASSQPLGTGEQYF. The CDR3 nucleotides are TGCGCCAGCAGCCAGCCCCTGGGAACCGGGGAGCAGTACTTC.

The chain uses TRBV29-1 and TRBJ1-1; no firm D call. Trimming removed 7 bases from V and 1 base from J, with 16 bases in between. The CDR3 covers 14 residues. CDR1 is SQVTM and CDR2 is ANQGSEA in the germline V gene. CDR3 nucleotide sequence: TGCAGCGCCAACATTTTAGATCAGAACACTGAAGCTTTCTTT. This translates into CSANILDQNTEAFF.

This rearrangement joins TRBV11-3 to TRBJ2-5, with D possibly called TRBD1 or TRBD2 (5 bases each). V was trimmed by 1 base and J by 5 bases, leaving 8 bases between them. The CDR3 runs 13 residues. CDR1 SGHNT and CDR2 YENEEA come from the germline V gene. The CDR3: CASSLGREETQYF. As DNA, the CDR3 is TGTGCCAGCAGCTTAGGCAGGGAGGAGACCCAGTACTTC.

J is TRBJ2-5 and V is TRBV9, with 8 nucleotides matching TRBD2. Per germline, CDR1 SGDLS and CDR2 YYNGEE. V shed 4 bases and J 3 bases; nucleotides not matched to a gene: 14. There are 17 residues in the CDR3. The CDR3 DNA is TGTGCCAGCAGCCCACGGGGGGGAGGATTGTTGGAAGAGACCCAGTACTTC. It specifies CASSPRGGGLLEETQYF.

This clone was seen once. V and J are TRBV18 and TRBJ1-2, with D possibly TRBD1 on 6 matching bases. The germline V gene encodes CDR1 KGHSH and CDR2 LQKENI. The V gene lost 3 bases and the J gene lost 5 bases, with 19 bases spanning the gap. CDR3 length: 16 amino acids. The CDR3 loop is CASSPAIPQGSYGYTF. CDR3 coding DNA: TGTGCCAGCTCACCCGCCATACCACAGGGATCTTATGGCTACACCTTC.

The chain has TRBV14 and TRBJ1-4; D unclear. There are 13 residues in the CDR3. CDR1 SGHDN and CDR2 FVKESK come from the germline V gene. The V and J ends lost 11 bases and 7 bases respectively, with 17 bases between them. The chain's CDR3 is CASQRGMSEKLFF. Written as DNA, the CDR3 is TGTGCCTCACAAAGAGGGATGAGTGAAAAACTGTTTTTT.

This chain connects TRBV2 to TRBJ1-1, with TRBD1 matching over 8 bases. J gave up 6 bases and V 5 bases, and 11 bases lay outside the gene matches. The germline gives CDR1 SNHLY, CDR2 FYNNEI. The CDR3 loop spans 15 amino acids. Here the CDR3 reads CASSSTGGTTAEAFF. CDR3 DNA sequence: TGTGCCAGCAGTTCTACAGGGGGAACTACGGCTGAAGCTTTCTTT.

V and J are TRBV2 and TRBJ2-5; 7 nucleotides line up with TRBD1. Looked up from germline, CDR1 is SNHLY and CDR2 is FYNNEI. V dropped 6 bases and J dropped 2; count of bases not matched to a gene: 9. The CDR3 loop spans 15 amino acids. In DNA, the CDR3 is TGTGCCAGCAGCCTTACCCTGGGACAGCAAGAGACCCAGTACTTC. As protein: CASSLTLGQQETQYF. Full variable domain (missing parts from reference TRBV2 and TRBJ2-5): EPEVTQTPSHQVTQMGQEVILRCVPISNHLYFYWYRQILGQKVEFLVSFYNNEISEKSEIFDDQFSVERPDGSNFTLKIRSTKLEDSAMYFCASSLTLGQQETQYFGPGTRLLVL.

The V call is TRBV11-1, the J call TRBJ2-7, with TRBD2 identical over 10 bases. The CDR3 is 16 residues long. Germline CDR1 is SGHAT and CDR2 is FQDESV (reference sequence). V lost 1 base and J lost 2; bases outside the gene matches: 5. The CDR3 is CASSLGLSGGTYEQYF. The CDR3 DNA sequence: TGTGCCAGCAGCTTAGGTCTTAGCGGGGGGACCTACGAGCAGTACTTC.

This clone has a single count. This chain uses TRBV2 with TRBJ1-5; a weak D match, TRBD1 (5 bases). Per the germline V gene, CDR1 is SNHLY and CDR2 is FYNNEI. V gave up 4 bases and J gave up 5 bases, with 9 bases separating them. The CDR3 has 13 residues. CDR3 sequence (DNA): TGTGCCAGCAGTGGTGGGGGTCATCAGCCCCAGCATTTT. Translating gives CASSGGGHQPQHF. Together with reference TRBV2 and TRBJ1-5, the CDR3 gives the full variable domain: EPEVTQTPSHQVTQMGQEVILRCVPISNHLYFYWYRQILGQKVEFLVSFYNNEISEKSEIFDDQFSVERPDGSNFTLKIRSTKLEDSAMYFCASSGGGHQPQHFGDGTRLSIL.

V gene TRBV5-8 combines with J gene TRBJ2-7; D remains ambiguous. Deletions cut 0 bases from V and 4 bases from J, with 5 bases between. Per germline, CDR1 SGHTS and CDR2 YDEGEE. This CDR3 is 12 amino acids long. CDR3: CASSLVRYEQYF. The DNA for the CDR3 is TGTGCCAGCAGCTTGGTAAGGTACGAGCAGTACTTC. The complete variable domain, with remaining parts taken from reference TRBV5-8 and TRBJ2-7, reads EAGVTQSPTHLIKTRGQQATLRCSPISGHTSVYWYQQALGLGLQFLLWYDEGEERNRGNFPPRFSGRQFPNYSSELNVNALELEDSALYLCASSLVRYEQYFGPGTRLTVT.

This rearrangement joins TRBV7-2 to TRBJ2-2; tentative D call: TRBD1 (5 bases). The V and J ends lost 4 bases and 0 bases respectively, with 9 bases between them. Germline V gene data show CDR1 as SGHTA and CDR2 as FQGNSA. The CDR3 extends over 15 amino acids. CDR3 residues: CASSSTVPNTGELFF. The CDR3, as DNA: TGTGCCAGCAGCTCGACAGTTCCGAACACCGGGGAGCTGTTTTTT.

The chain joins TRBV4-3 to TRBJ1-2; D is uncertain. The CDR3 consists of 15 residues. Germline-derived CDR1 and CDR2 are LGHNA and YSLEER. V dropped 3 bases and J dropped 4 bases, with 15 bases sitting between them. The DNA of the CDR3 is TGCGCCAGCAGCCAGATCGGCGGTGGGAGCTATGGCTACACCTTC. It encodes CASSQIGGGSYGYTF.

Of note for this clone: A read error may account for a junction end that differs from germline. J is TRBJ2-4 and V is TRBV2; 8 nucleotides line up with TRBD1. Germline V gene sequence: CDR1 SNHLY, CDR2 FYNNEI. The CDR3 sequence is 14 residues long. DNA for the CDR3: TGTGCCAGCAGTGAAGCGGGAAGAGCCAGGGGGCTACACTTC. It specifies CASSEAGRARGLHF.

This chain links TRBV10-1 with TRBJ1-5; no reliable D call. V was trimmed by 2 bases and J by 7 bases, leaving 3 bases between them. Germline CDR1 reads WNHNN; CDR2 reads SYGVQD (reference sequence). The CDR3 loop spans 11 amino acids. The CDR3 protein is CASSEPQPQHF. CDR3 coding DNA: TGCGCCAGCAGTGAGCCCCAGCCCCAGCATTTT.

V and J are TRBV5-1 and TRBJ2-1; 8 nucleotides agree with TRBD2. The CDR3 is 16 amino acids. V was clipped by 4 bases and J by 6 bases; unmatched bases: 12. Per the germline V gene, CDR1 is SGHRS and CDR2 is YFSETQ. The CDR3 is CASSADVTSGGNEQFF. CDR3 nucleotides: TGCGCCAGCAGCGCCGACGTCACTAGCGGTGGCAATGAGCAGTTCTTC.

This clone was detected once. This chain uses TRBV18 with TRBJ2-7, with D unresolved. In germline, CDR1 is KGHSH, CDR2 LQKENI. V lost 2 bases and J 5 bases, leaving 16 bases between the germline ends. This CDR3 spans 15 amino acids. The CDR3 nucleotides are TGTGCCAGCTCACCATACGAGGTCTTAGGAGACGAGCAGTACTTC. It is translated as CASSPYEVLGDEQYF.

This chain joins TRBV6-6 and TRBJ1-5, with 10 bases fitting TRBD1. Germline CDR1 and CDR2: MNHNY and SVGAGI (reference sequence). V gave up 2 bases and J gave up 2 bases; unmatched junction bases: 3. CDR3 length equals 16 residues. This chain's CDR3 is CASSYDRGRGNQPQHF. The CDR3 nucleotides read TGTGCCAGCAGTTACGACAGGGGGCGAGGCAATCAGCCCCAGCATTTT.